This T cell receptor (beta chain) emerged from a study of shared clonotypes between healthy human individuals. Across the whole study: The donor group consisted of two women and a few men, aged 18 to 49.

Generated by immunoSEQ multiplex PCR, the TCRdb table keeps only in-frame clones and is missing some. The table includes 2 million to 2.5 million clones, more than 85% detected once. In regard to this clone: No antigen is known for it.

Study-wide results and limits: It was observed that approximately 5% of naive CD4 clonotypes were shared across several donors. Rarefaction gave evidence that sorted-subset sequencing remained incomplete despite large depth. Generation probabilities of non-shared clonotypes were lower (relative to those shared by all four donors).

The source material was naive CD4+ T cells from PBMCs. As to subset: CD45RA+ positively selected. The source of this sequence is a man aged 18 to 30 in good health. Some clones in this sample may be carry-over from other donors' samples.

CDR3 DNA: TGTGCCAGCAGCTCCCCCACAGAAGTGGTCGCCTACGAGCAGTACTTC. Protein sequence: CASSSPTEVVAYEQYF. The chain carries TRBV11-2 and TRBJ2-7; D unclear. Trimming took off 4 bases at V and 2 bases at J, with 18 bases between the two ends. The CDR3 has 16 residues. Germline V gene lookup returns CDR1 SGHAT and CDR2 FQNNGV.